Included here is one T cell receptor (beta chain) sequence, with context. Its antigen is unidentified. Looked up from germline, CDR1 is SGHNT and CDR2 is YYREEE (reference sequence). Trimming cost V 4 bases and J 0 bases, with 15 bases left between them. The CDR3 extends over 16 amino acids. These data are taken from a study of T-cell memory formation after mild COVID-19. As for the study in general: The TCR clusters were mostly specific to one donor. Whole-study results and caveats: Memory cells collected pre-infection included some clones that later responded, suggesting cross-reactive memory joined.

Using constant-segment primers, 5'RACE produced TCR alpha and TCR beta cDNA libraries carrying sample barcodes and UMIs. TCRdb reprocessed the 5' RACE reads via MiXCR and lists one record per CDR3 protein. The sample holds roughly 300,000 distinct CDR3 sequences, around 13% seen once. Sample: PBMCs or a T cell subset sorted from them (not recorded which). This receptor was identified in a man between 18 and 35 years old who had mild COVID-19 (a few samples of this study predate the infection). Cell type and time point are not known. The rearrangement uses TRBV5-4 and TRBJ2-3; D is possibly TRBD1 (5 bases). Here the CDR3 reads CASSTGRQSSTDTQYF. The CDR3 nucleotides read TGTGCCAGCAGCACCGGCCGACAGAGCAGCACAGATACGCAGTATTTT.